Here is one T cell receptor (beta chain) with its context. There are 17 residues in the CDR3. The ends were cut back, 0 bases at V and 1 base at J, with 13 bases in the middle. From germline, CDR1 is MNHEY and CDR2 SMNVEV (reference sequence). In the study's own analysis: Amplification of reference gene primers was used by the study to estimate nucleated cell counts. The method was immunoSEQ multiplex PCR; TCRdb's version includes in-frame clones alone and lacks a portion of them. The DNA gave D and trimming, while V, J and clone size come from that table. The sample has 45,000 to 70,000 clones, around nine tenths seen once. The sample comes from a study of blood T cell repertoires in COVID-19.

This sequence joins TRBV27 and TRBJ2-4; D is perhaps TRBD2 (6 bases). Specimen: peripheral blood. The clonotype originates from a woman aged 55-70 years with COVID-19, enrolled during active disease. The chain's CDR3 is CASSLSPGDGAKNIQYF. The CDR3 DNA is TGTGCCAGCAGTTTATCGCCGGGGGACGGGGCCAAAAACATTCAGTACTTC.